The present entry profiles one TCR beta chain with its context. Its target is unknown. The data belong to a study of fetal regulatory T cell absence and autoimmunity. Broader study findings: TRB gene family usage was broadly similar in cord blood and pancreas.

CDR3 length: 15 amino acids. Germline CDR1 is WSHSY and CDR2 is SAAADI. Trimming took 7 bases from V and 0 from J, leaving 12 bases between them. Sequencing was performed with immunoSEQ multiplex PCR; in TCRdb, only in-frame clones are kept and a portion is missing. The sample includes more than 90,000 clones, roughly 70% of them seen just once. The chain joins TRBV10-2 to TRBJ1-4; D is uncertain. The sequence came from a male donor with IPEX syndrome. The specimen was pancreas tissue. The CDR3 DNA sequence: TGCGCCAGCACCAAGGGCACAGCAACTAATGAAAAACTGTTTTTT. As protein: CASTKGTATNEKLFF.